One and the same sample provided the 22 T cell receptor beta chains below, sequenced in a study of OX40 agonist ivuxolimab in advanced cancers. Generated by immunoSEQ multiplex PCR, the TCRdb table keeps only in-frame clones and is missing some. The sample carries about 38,000 clones, roughly 90% recorded once. The sequencing here drew on CD4+ or CD8+ T cells sorted from blood, taken in a trial of the OX40 agonist ivuxolimab. The source of these receptors is an adult with an advanced solid tumor such as melanoma, head and neck, liver or kidney cancer.

The rearrangement uses TRBV19 and TRBJ2-7, with 10 bases identical to TRBD2. V lost 3 bases and J lost 5; bases outside the gene matches: 4. This CDR3 spans 14 amino acids. The germline CDR1 and CDR2 sequences are LNHDA and SQIVND (reference sequence). This CDR3 is CASSMASGSHEQYF. DNA of the CDR3: TGTGCCAGTAGTATGGCTAGCGGGAGCCACGAGCAGTACTTC.

The chain uses TRBV2 and TRBJ1-1; a possible D gene is TRBD1 (5 bases). The CDR3 contains 13 residues. Per germline, CDR1 SNHLY and CDR2 FYNNEI. V dropped 3 bases and J dropped 8 bases, with 13 bases sitting between them. The CDR3 coding sequence is TGTGCCAGCAGTGACGCGCCAGGGTCCGAAGCTTTCTTT. Its protein is CASSDAPGSEAFF.

This chain connects TRBV28 to TRBJ1-1; a weak D match, TRBD1 (5 bases). Trimming took 3 bases from V and 0 from J, leaving 11 bases between them. This CDR3 contains 15 residues. Germline V gene data show CDR1 as MDHEN and CDR2 as SYDVKM. Here the CDR3 reads CASSFPGTMNTEAFF. CDR3 DNA: TGTGCCAGCAGTTTCCCCGGGACGATGAACACTGAAGCTTTCTTT.

The chain has TRBV11-2 and TRBJ1-2, with TRBD1 as a possible D gene (5 bases). From germline, CDR1 is SGHAT and CDR2 FQNNGV. The CDR3 totals 14 residues. Trimming pared 3 bases from V and 8 bases from J, leaving 16 bases between. The CDR3 region is CASSFGWGDKGYTF. The CDR3 region has the DNA TGTGCCAGCAGCTTTGGCTGGGGGGATAAAGGCTACACCTTC.

The chain recombines TRBV6-5 with TRBJ2-2; D could derive from TRBD1 or TRBD2 (5 bases each). The germline V gene has CDR1 MNHEY and CDR2 SVGAGI. V dropped 0 bases and J dropped 6 bases, with 11 bases sitting between them. This CDR3 has 15 amino acids. The CDR3 loop reads CASSYSRGAAGELFF. The DNA for the CDR3 is TGTGCCAGCAGTTACTCGAGAGGGGCGGCCGGGGAGCTGTTTTTT.

In this sample, this clone turned up once. This chain uses TRBV5-1 with TRBJ1-2; D unresolved. The CDR3 covers 16 residues. Germline values: CDR1 SGHRS, CDR2 YFSETQ. V was pared by 3 bases and J by 3 bases, with 18 bases between. DNA of the CDR3: TGCGCCAGCAGCTCCCCTACCCTAGATTCGGACTATGGCTACACCTTC. Translation gives CASSSPTLDSDYGYTF.

This clone was counted a single time. V gene TRBV29-1 combines with J gene TRBJ1-1, with a tentative D call TRBD1 (6 bases). CDR1 SQVTM and CDR2 ANQGSEA come from the germline V gene. The CDR3 length is 14 residues. With 0 bases removed from V and 4 bases from J, the gap between germline ends came to 12 bases. CDR3 in amino acids: CSVEEGGFSTEAFF. CDR3 sequence (DNA): TGCAGCGTTGAAGAAGGGGGATTCTCCACTGAAGCTTTCTTT.

V is TRBV7-2 and J is TRBJ2-4; no definite D call. The CDR3 extends over 12 amino acids. From germline, CDR1 is SGHTA and CDR2 FQGNSA. Trimming took off 2 bases at V and 2 bases at J, with 1 base between the two ends. The CDR3 coding sequence is TGTGCCAGCAGCTTAACCAAAAACATTCAGTACTTC. It is translated as CASSLTKNIQYF.

This chain links TRBV19 with TRBJ1-2; D is uncertain. The CDR3 runs to 14 residues. Looked up from germline, CDR1 is LNHDA and CDR2 is SQIVND (reference sequence). Trimming shortened V by 2 bases and J by 7 bases, and 14 bases separated the two germline ends. This CDR3 reads CASSIKGGVLGYTF. CDR3 in DNA: TGTGCCAGTAGTATAAAGGGCGGAGTTCTTGGCTACACCTTC.

About this clone itself: The same CDR3 arises from other DNA sequences in this sample as well. J is TRBJ2-1 and V is TRBV4-1; D unclear. Looked up from germline, CDR1 is MGHRA and CDR2 is YSYEKL. The CDR3 spans 15 residues. V was clipped by 2 bases and J by 0 bases, with 8 bases between them. The CDR3 nucleotides are TGCGCCAGCAGCCAAACTGGAAGCTCCTACAATGAGCAGTTCTTC. Encoded protein: CASSQTGSSYNEQFF.

This clone occurred once. The gene calls are TRBV27 and TRBJ1-1; D is uncertain. In germline, CDR1 is MNHEY, CDR2 SMNVEV (reference sequence). V shed 3 bases and J shed 4 bases, with 9 bases lying between them. The CDR3 is made up of 13 amino acids. The CDR3 here is CASSLGWGTEAFF. The CDR3 bases are TGTGCCAGCAGTTTGGGGTGGGGCACTGAAGCTTTCTTT.

The chain has TRBV4-1 and TRBJ2-3; TRBD1 matches 8 bases. The CDR3 runs 16 residues. Germline-derived CDR1 and CDR2 are MGHRA and YSYEKL. With 0 bases clipped from V and 2 bases from J, the junction kept 4 bases outside the gene matches. Here the CDR3 DNA reads TGCGCCAGCAGCCAAGATTGGGACAGGTTCACAGATACGCAGTATTTT. Amino acids: CASSQDWDRFTDTQYF.

This rearrangement joins TRBV28 to TRBJ2-6; TRBD1 matches 12 bases. This CDR3 comprises 18 residues. In germline, CDR1 is MDHEN, CDR2 SYDVKM. With 6 bases clipped from V and 4 bases from J, the junction kept 10 bases outside the gene matches. CDR3 residues: CASREIRDRGPGANVLTF. The DNA of the CDR3 is TGTGCCAGCAGGGAAATCCGGGACAGGGGGCCCGGGGCCAACGTCCTGACTTTC.

The V gene is TRBV7-6, the J gene TRBJ1-1; D is perhaps TRBD1 (6 bases). This CDR3 contains 15 residues. In germline, CDR1 is SGHVS, CDR2 FNYEAQ. V lost 5 bases and J lost 11, with 24 bases in between. The CDR3 sequence is CASSPAGGGRPYAFF. The DNA for the CDR3 is TGTGCCAGCAGCCCCGCGGGGGGCGGGCGGCCGTACGCTTTCTTT.

CDR3 nucleotide sequence: TGTGCCAGCAGTCCGATTGCCCGTAGCTCCTACAATGAGCAGTTCTTC. Translated, it gives CASSPIARSSYNEQFF. This chain connects TRBV7-3 to TRBJ2-1; D is undetermined. The CDR3 contains 16 residues. From germline, CDR1 is SGHTA and CDR2 FQGTGA. The V end was cut by 6 bases, the J end by 0 bases, with 15 bases between.

The chain couples TRBV2 to TRBJ1-2; no clear D gene. V lost 10 bases and J lost 4, with 10 bases in between. The CDR3 has 11 residues. Germline lookup yields CDR1 SNHLY and CDR2 FYNNEI. CDR3 DNA sequence: TGTGCCATCTGGGCCGGCTATGGCTACACCTTC. Protein product: CAIWAGYGYTF. Based on the CDR3 plus reference TRBV2 and TRBJ1-2, the full variable domain is EPEVTQTPSHQVTQMGQEVILRCVPISNHLYFYWYRQILGQKVEFLVSFYNNEISEKSEIFDDQFSVERPDGSNFTLKIRSTKLEDSAMYFCAIWAGYGYTFGSGTRLTVV.

The V call is TRBV29-1, the J call TRBJ2-3; a possible D gene is TRBD2 (6 bases). This CDR3 region has 13 residues. The V gene's germline CDR1 is SQVTM and CDR2 ANQGSEA. V was clipped by 7 bases and J by 4 bases, with 15 bases between them. Here the CDR3 reads CSATSTRADTQYF. In DNA form, the CDR3 reads TGCAGCGCAACTAGCACGCGGGCAGATACGCAGTATTTT.

This sequence joins TRBV6-5 and TRBJ2-1, with a tentative D call TRBD1 (5 bases). Trimming left V 2 bases short and J 4 bases short, with 6 bases between. Germline CDR1 MNHEY, CDR2 SVGAGI. This CDR3 is 13 amino acids long. CDR3: CASSYTGYNEQFF. CDR3 DNA sequence: TGTGCCAGCAGTTACACAGGTTACAATGAGCAGTTCTTC.

This chain connects TRBV4-1 to TRBJ2-1; no clear D. Trimming removed 2 bases from V and 8 bases from J, with 16 bases in between. From germline, CDR1 is MGHRA and CDR2 YSYEKL. The CDR3 runs 15 residues. The CDR3 loop is CASSQPGPPNDEQFF. The CDR3 nucleotides read TGCGCCAGCAGCCAACCTGGACCGCCCAACGATGAGCAGTTCTTC.

The chain employs TRBV4-3 and TRBJ1-1; TRBD1 might be the D (6 bases). CDR3 length: 14 amino acids. V was pared by 1 base and J by 4 bases, with 10 bases between. Germline V CDR1 and CDR2: LGHNA, YSLEER. The chain's CDR3 is CASSQAEGVTEAFF. The CDR3 DNA reads TGCGCCAGCAGCCAAGCAGAGGGGGTCACTGAAGCTTTCTTT.

This clone was observed a single time. CDR3 DNA: TGCAGCGTTAGGGAGAACTATGGCTACACCTTC. Translated, it gives CSVRENYGYTF. The chain has TRBV29-1 and TRBJ1-2; D remains unclear. Trimming removed 5 bases from V and 2 bases from J, with 6 bases in between. The CDR3 runs 11 residues. Germline assignment: CDR1 SQVTM and CDR2 ANQGSEA.

The DNA for the CDR3 is TGTGCCAGCAGCGTAAGGTGGGGATCCCAAGAGACCCAGTACTTC. Translation: CASSVRWGSQETQYF. This chain joins TRBV9 and TRBJ2-5, with D unresolved. V was cut by 1 base and J by 1 base, with 11 bases left in between. The CDR3 is made up of 15 amino acids. CDR1 SGDLS and CDR2 YYNGEE come from the germline V gene.